This is a list of T cell receptor beta chains from one sample in a study of T-cell memory formation after mild COVID-19. Via MiXCR, TCRdb re-called the 5' RACE reads, giving one row per CDR3 protein. There are 300,000 to 400,000 distinct CDR3 sequences in the sample; around 13% occur only once, and roughly 20% lies in the top ten. Sequenced sample: PBMCs or a T cell subset sorted from them (not recorded which). The receptors here all came from a man younger than 35 who had mild COVID-19 (a few samples of this study predate the infection). Cell type and time point are not known. The CDR3 runs from the conserved cysteine through the conserved F or W. A D gene is named only where the DNA matches it firmly. The size field is filled for only some rows; it gives once, few, many or a size class.

j_gene | len | v_gene | abundance | d_gene | CDR3aa | CDR3nt
TRBJ2-3 | 14 | TRBV9 | - | - | CASSVGESLDTQYF | TGTGCCAGCAGCGTAGGAGAGAGTTTAGATACGCAGTATTTT
TRBJ2-3 | 14 | TRBV3-1 | - | - | CASGGGRRTDTQYF | TGTGCCAGTGGAGGAGGGCGGCGCACAGATACGCAGTATTTT
TRBJ2-7 | 14 | TRBV12-5 | - | - | CASGSTGSVYEQYF | TGTGCTAGTGGTTCGACCGGGTCCGTTTACGAGCAGTACTTC
TRBJ2-6 | 15 | TRBV12-3/TRBV12-4 | many | TRBD1 | CASSGTVAGANVLTF | TGTGCCAGCTCCGGGACAGTAGCGGGGGCCAACGTCCTGACTTTC
TRBJ1-1 | 14 | TRBV6-6 | few | - | CASRERQASTEAFF | TGTGCCAGCAGAGAGAGACAGGCCTCCACTGAAGCTTTCTTT
TRBJ2-1 | 14 | TRBV6-5 | few | - | CASSYRTQPEGQFF | TGTGCCAGCAGTTACAGGACTCAACCGGAAGGGCAGTTCTTC
TRBJ2-7 | 13 | TRBV20-1 | once | - | CSASMAGSYEQYF | TGCAGTGCTAGTATGGCTGGCTCCTACGAGCAGTACTTC
TRBJ1-4 | 14 | TRBV7-9 | - | TRBD1 | CASSSGTVNEKLFF | TGTGCCAGCAGCTCCGGGACAGTTAATGAAAAACTGTTTTTT
TRBJ2-7 | 14 | TRBV2 | - | - | CASSTPLGYNEQYF | TGTGCCAGCAGTACCCCCCTTGGGTATAACGAGCAGTACTTC
TRBJ2-4 | 15 | TRBV4-3 | many | TRBD1 | CASSQVGTGKNIQYF | TGCGCCAGCAGCCAAGTTGGGACAGGGAAAAACATTCAGTACTTC
TRBJ2-7 | 12 | TRBV20-1 | few | - | CSAGRAGYEQYF | TGCAGTGCTGGCCGGGCTGGCTACGAGCAGTACTTC
TRBJ1-4 | 17 | TRBV7-8 | - | - | CASSLYPQMTTNEKLFF | TGTGCCAGCAGCTTATATCCTCAAATGACAACTAATGAAAAACTGTTTTTT
TRBJ1-1 | 16 | TRBV5-1 | few | TRBD1 | CASSLGFGGQDTEAFF | TGCGCCAGCAGCTTGGGGTTTGGGGGACAGGACACTGAAGCTTTCTTT
TRBJ1-6 | 15 | TRBV7-9 | - | TRBD1 | CASSLRQGGNSPLHF | TGTGCCAGCAGCTTACGACAGGGTGGAAATTCACCCCTCCACTTT
TRBJ2-2 | 16 | TRBV12-3/TRBV12-4 | many | TRBD2 | CASSFADGGATGELFF | TGTGCCAGCAGTTTCGCGGACGGGGGGGCCACCGGGGAGCTGTTTTTT
TRBJ1-2 | 11 | TRBV19 | - | - | CASVQGSGYTF | TGTGCCAGCGTACAGGGAAGTGGCTACACCTTC
TRBJ1-2 | 11 | TRBV6-5 | many | - | CASGRVYGYTF | TGTGCCAGCGGGAGAGTCTATGGCTACACCTTC